This entry lists 11 T cell receptor beta chains sequenced from one sample in a study of T cells in narcolepsy. Assay used: immunoSEQ multiplex PCR; TCRdb lists only in-frame clones, some missing. Of around 18,000 clones detected, over 75% appear once; the ten largest clones hold approximately 0.66%. The source material was memory (CD45RA-) CD4+ T cells from blood. These receptors were taken from a human donor in good health.

This clone has just one count. The J gene is TRBJ1-4, the V gene TRBV5-1; the match to TRBD1 covers 10 bases. The V gene end was trimmed by 4 bases and the J gene end by 1 base; junction bases not matched to a gene: 4. Germline-derived CDR1 and CDR2 are SGHRS and YFSETQ. CDR3 length equals 16 residues. Written as DNA, the CDR3 is TGCGCCAGCAGCACGGGACAGGGGATAACTAATGAAAAACTGTTTTTT. It encodes CASSTGQGITNEKLFF. Full variable domain (rest looked up from reference TRBV5-1 and TRBJ1-4): KAGVTQTPRYLIKTRGQQVTLSCSPISGHRSVSWYQQTPGQGLQFLFEYFSETQRNKGNFPGRFSGRQFSNSRSEMNVSTLELGDSALYLCASSTGQGITNEKLFFGSGTQLSVL.

This rearrangement joins TRBV10-1 to TRBJ2-5; D assignment may be TRBD1 or TRBD2 (5 bases each). With 2 bases removed from V and 1 base from J, the gap between germline ends came to 8 bases. The germline V gene has CDR1 WNHNN and CDR2 SYGVQD (reference sequence). The CDR3 is made up of 14 amino acids. This chain's CDR3 is CASSEGGSQETQYF. CDR3 bases: TGCGCCAGCAGTGAGGGGGGAAGCCAAGAGACCCAGTACTTC.

This sequence joins TRBV6-6 and TRBJ1-2; unclear D gene. There are 12 residues in the CDR3. Trimming pared 4 bases from V and 5 bases from J, leaving 8 bases between. The germline V gene has CDR1 MNHNY and CDR2 SVGAGI (reference sequence). CDR3 sequence (DNA): TGTGCCAGCAGTTCGACGCTTTATGGCTACACCTTC. This sequence encodes CASSSTLYGYTF.

The chain is built from TRBV5-4 and TRBJ2-2, with 7 bases that match TRBD1. Trimming at V came to 3 bases and at J to 9 bases, leaving 8 bases not matched to a gene. The CDR3 loop spans 14 amino acids. Germline V lookup: CDR1 SGHNT, CDR2 YYREEE (reference sequence). CDR3 region: CASSYPTGSRELFF. CDR3 coding DNA: TGTGCCAGCAGCTACCCGACAGGGTCACGGGAGCTGTTTTTT.

CDR3 bases: TGTGCCATCAGTGCTGGGGAGGAAGCTTTCTTT. Its translation: CAISAGEEAFF. This chain links TRBV10-3 with TRBJ1-1; D is unresolved. Trimming pared 4 bases from V and 8 bases from J, leaving 8 bases between. Germline V lookup: CDR1 ENHRY, CDR2 SYGVKD. The CDR3 is 11 residues long.

This chain connects TRBV19 to TRBJ2-6; no definite D call. This CDR3 contains 14 residues. CDR1 and CDR2 (germline): LNHDA, SQIVND (reference sequence). Trimming took 1 base from V and 1 from J, leaving 2 bases between them. The CDR3 sequence is CASSIGSGANVLTF. CDR3 bases: TGTGCCAGTAGTATAGGGTCTGGGGCCAACGTCCTGACTTTC.

The J gene is TRBJ2-7, the V gene TRBV6-5; D not certain. The V and J ends lost 7 bases and 4 bases respectively, with 8 bases between them. CDR3 length: 11 residues. The V gene's germline CDR1 is MNHEY and CDR2 SVGAGI. CDR3 region: CASNPGYEQYF. CDR3 coding DNA: TGTGCCAGCAACCCAGGTTACGAGCAGTACTTC.

The chain recombines TRBV30 with TRBJ1-2; D is unresolved. The CDR3 spans 13 residues. Germline CDR1 GTSNPN, CDR2 SVGIG (reference sequence). The V gene lost 1 base and the J gene lost 3 bases, with 9 bases spanning the gap. The CDR3 reads CAWSEADYYGYTF. The CDR3 nucleotides are TGTGCCTGGAGTGAAGCGGATTACTATGGCTACACCTTC.

V and J are TRBV7-2 and TRBJ2-1, with 15 bases identical to TRBD2. The CDR3 spans 16 residues. V gave up 5 bases and J gave up 7 bases; unmatched junction bases: 6. The germline V gene encodes CDR1 SGHTA and CDR2 FQGNSA. For the CDR3, the DNA is TGTGCCAGCAGCACTGGACTAGCGGGAGGGCGGAATGAGCAGTTCTTC. Protein product: CASSTGLAGGRNEQFF.

This chain connects TRBV7-2 to TRBJ1-6; tentative D call: TRBD1 (5 bases). This CDR3 has 14 amino acids. Per the germline V gene, CDR1 is SGHTA and CDR2 is FQGNSA. Trimming removed 1 base at V and 8 bases at J, with 9 bases between. CDR3: CASSLESGHSPLHF. Written as DNA, the CDR3 is TGTGCCAGCAGCTTAGAATCGGGGCATTCACCCCTCCACTTT.

The J gene is TRBJ1-3, the V gene TRBV6-5; 7 positions match TRBD1. The CDR3 runs 16 residues. The V gene end was trimmed by 3 bases and the J gene end by 4 bases; junction bases not matched to a gene: 9. Germline CDR1 MNHEY, CDR2 SVGAGI. Here the CDR3 DNA reads TGTGCCAGCAGTTATCCCCCGACAGGGTGGGGAAACACCATATATTTT. Protein sequence: CASSYPPTGWGNTIYF.